This is a list of T cell receptor beta chains from one sample in a study of T-cell reconstitution after alpha-beta-depleted transplantation in children. TCRdb re-called the PCR reads with MiXCR, one entry per CDR3 protein. The sample records hundreds of thousands of distinct CDR3 sequences, roughly 15% being singletons. This material consisted of PBMCs, mostly from graft donor cells, taken 360 days after TCRalphabeta/CD19-depleted stem cell transplant. These receptors all stem from a boy less than two years old who had a stem cell transplant for Wiskott-Aldrich syndrome, so the T cells may come from the graft donor. Each CDR3 is given with its conserved first and last residue.

v_gene	CDR3aa
TRBV19	CASRDHRRNYGYTF
TRBV5-1	CASAASSNPISYNEQFF
TRBV20-1	CSARVRMNTEAFF
TRBV19	CASSIRDRGYVQPQHF
TRBV7-9	CASSQSPSEETQYF
TRBV15	CATSRDAGHLGTQYF
TRBV27	CASSPKPTRLLNTEAFF
TRBV6-1	CASSLLGRVNEQFF
TRBV7-9	CASLRGFTGELFF
TRBV4-3	CASSQVPDRGYEQYF
TRBV3-1	CASSQTGGGELFF
TRBV12-3/TRBV12-4	CASRLGGMNEQFF
TRBV5-1	CASSLEGGSSGANVLTF
TRBV18	CASTKTGTGANEQFF
TRBV27	CASSLGRGNEQYF
TRBV20-1	CSRLRDLNTEAFF
TRBV5-1	CASSLAWGQETQYF
TRBV5-1	CASSWGGATLTGELFF
TRBV13	CASRPGQGWADTQYF
TRBV7-8	CASSLEGQSYEKLFF
TRBV6-1	CASRSLAANTGELFF
TRBV5-1	CASSSGNLGRFNEQFF
TRBV20-1	CSARDPRGTIYNEQFF
TRBV29-1	CSVGRDRVTGELFF
TRBV5-6	CASSDAYGQGAEFF
TRBV25-1	CASTHLGADTGELFF
TRBV5-1	CASSKGLDEAFF
TRBV29-1	CSVEVHRGRKNIQYF
TRBV7-9	CASSPRDGRNTEAFF
TRBV5-5	CASSLGQGMETQYF
TRBV24-1	CATSDLPPGLAGVGQFF
TRBV6-1	CASRMGLHYNEQFF
TRBV4-1	CASSQDGGQGSRYEQYF
TRBV20-1	CSASGLRAGELFF
TRBV20-1	CSARDGALSGRSYEQYF
TRBV5-1	CASSPRTSDPQETQYF
TRBV19	CASSTGTRVYEQYF
TRBV6-2/TRBV6-3	CASSYSRLIIQYF
TRBV7-9	CASSFRQGAAYEQYF
TRBV7-8	CASRFGWDSYNEQFF
TRBV5-5	CASSRTSGNIQYF
TRBV10-3	CAISEGGPTDTQYF
TRBV20-1	CSATGERFMNTEAFF
TRBV29-1	CSVEWDRGLAYEQYF
TRBV6-5	CASIWGNEQFF
TRBV12-3/TRBV12-4	CASRRLTPRGYNEQFF